The sequence of this T cell receptor beta chain was determined in a study of T cells in Graves' hyperthyroidism and ophthalmopathy. Study findings and constraints: Separating ophthalmopathy from stable hyperthyroidism was achieved by a 13 V-J model. Blood also held most thyroid clonotypes expanded beyond 0.001.

A note on this clonotype: Its specificity is not known.

Used for diagnoses were clinical symptoms, serum thyroxine and TRAb, thyroid ultrasound and orbital computed tomography. The CDR3 sequence is 16 residues long. Trimming shortened V by 3 bases and J by 2 bases, and 17 bases separated the two germline ends. In germline, CDR1 is SGHRS, CDR2 YFSETQ. Regions amplified from RNA transcripts were the TCR beta CDR3 regions. Primed by the HTBI set, a first-round RT-PCR was run on the TCR CDR3. Via MiXCR, TCRdb re-called the multiplex PCR reads, giving one row per CDR3 protein. Among 350,000 to 400,000 distinct CDR3 sequences listed, approximately 15% were seen once.

This sequence originates from a woman between 25 and 40 years old with Graves' hyperthyroidism. Sequencing used blood. J is TRBJ2-5 and V is TRBV5-1; D gene ambiguous. CDR3 bases: TGCGCCAGCAGCTCCCCGACGGGCCAGGATCAAGAGACCCAGTACTTC. It encodes CASSSPTGQDQETQYF.